Following are 25 T cell receptor beta chains from one sample sequenced in a study of blood T cell repertoires in COVID-19. Clones were sequenced by immunoSEQ multiplex PCR, and TCRdb holds only the in-frame ones, with some missing. Of almost 250,000 clones in the sample, roughly 88% were seen once. The sequencing input was peripheral blood. The source of these receptors is a woman aged 80 or over with COVID-19, enrolled during active disease.

The chain employs TRBV5-4 and TRBJ1-1; 8 bases agree with TRBD1. The CDR3 contains 15 residues. Germline CDR1 and CDR2: SGHNT and YYREEE (reference sequence). The trim removed 0 bases at V and 8 bases at J, leaving 9 bases unmatched. This chain's CDR3 is CASSLGPRDRREAFF. Written as DNA, the CDR3 is TGTGCCAGCAGCTTGGGCCCCCGGGACAGGAGGGAAGCTTTCTTT.

The gene calls are TRBV27 and TRBJ1-1; tentatively, D is TRBD1 (5 bases). V was clipped by 4 bases and J by 0 bases, with 18 bases between them. Germline V gene lookup returns CDR1 MNHEY and CDR2 SMNVEV (reference sequence). The CDR3 runs 17 residues. CDR3 residues: CASSSPAARGLNTEAFF. In DNA form, the CDR3 reads TGTGCCAGCAGTTCCCCCGCCGCCCGGGGGTTGAACACTGAAGCTTTCTTT.

V is TRBV28 and J is TRBJ1-1; D unresolved. This CDR3 has 15 residues. V was pared by 1 base and J by 0 bases, with 9 bases between. Germline lookup yields CDR1 MDHEN and CDR2 SYDVKM. The CDR3 spells CASSLFLSVNTEAFF. The CDR3 region has the DNA TGTGCCAGCAGTTTATTCCTTAGCGTGAACACTGAAGCTTTCTTT.

On this clone: One end of the junction fails to match germline, which may point to a read error. V usage is TRBV18 and J usage is TRBJ2-7, with 8 bases that match TRBD1. The CDR3 consists of 14 residues. CDR1 is KGHSH, CDR2 LQKENI, per germline. The CDR3: CASSPQGVDYEQYF. The CDR3 DNA is TGTGCCAGCTCGCCACAGGGGGTTGACTACGAGCAGTACTTC.

The gene calls are TRBV5-5 and TRBJ2-5; a possible D gene is TRBD2 (5 bases). Germline assignment: CDR1 SGHKS and CDR2 YYEKEE (reference sequence). The V and J ends lost 2 bases and 2 bases respectively, with 16 bases between them. The CDR3 loop spans 16 amino acids. Here the CDR3 DNA reads TGTGCCAGCAGCTTTTTACCCGGACTGGTACAAGAGACCCAGTACTTC. The encoded protein is CASSFLPGLVQETQYF.

The V gene is TRBV7-2, the J gene TRBJ1-6, with 7 bases fitting TRBD1. Germline assignment: CDR1 SGHTA and CDR2 FQGNSA. This CDR3 has 18 amino acids. The trim removed 2 bases at V and 7 bases at J, leaving 14 bases unmatched. The CDR3 is CASSLRRGGQDWNSPLHF. The DNA of the CDR3 is TGTGCCAGCAGCTTAAGGCGGGGTGGACAGGATTGGAATTCACCCCTCCACTTT.

The CDR3: CASSDPGEEAFF. The CDR3 DNA sequence: TGTGCCAGCAGTGACCCAGGGGAAGAAGCTTTCTTT. The chain couples TRBV25-1 to TRBJ1-1; possible D gene TRBD1, 6 bases. Germline CDR1 is MGHDK and CDR2 is SYGVNS. The CDR3 is made up of 12 amino acids. V was trimmed by 3 bases and J by 8 bases, leaving 10 bases between them.

This clone has only one observation. V usage is TRBV19 and J usage is TRBJ1-2; TRBD1 aligns across 7 bases. V lost 5 bases and J lost 8; bases outside the gene matches: 11. This CDR3 is 14 amino acids long. Per germline, CDR1 LNHDA and CDR2 SQIVND (reference sequence). The CDR3 loop is CASSYVEGARGYTF. The CDR3 DNA is TGTGCCAGTAGTTATGTGGAGGGGGCACGAGGCTACACCTTC.

The chain carries TRBV19 and TRBJ1-5; TRBD1 aligns across 7 bases. The J segment lost 4 bases and the V segment lost 6 bases, leaving 12 bases of the junction unmatched. The CDR3 consists of 16 residues. CDR1 and CDR2 from the germline V gene are LNHDA and SQIVND (reference sequence). The CDR3 protein is CASSLLGGRENQPQHF. The CDR3 DNA follows: TGTGCCAGTAGCCTCCTAGGGGGCAGGGAAAATCAGCCCCAGCATTTT.

This clone has only one observation. The chain uses TRBV15 and TRBJ1-5; TRBD1 matches at 7 bases. The CDR3 runs to 14 residues. Unmatched junction bases numbered 6, after V lost 5 bases and J lost 5 bases. Germline assignment: CDR1 LNHNV and CDR2 YYDKDF (reference sequence). For the CDR3, the DNA is TGTGCCACCAGCCCCGGAGGGGGCCATCAGCCCCAGCATTTT. Translated, it gives CATSPGGGHQPQHF.

This clone was seen only once. The chain uses TRBV7-2 and TRBJ2-1, with D hard to call. This CDR3 contains 15 residues. V lost 0 bases and J lost 6, with 12 bases in between. Germline CDR1 and CDR2: SGHTA and FQGNSA. The CDR3, as DNA: TGTGCCAGCAGCTTAGCCAACCTTAGGAGCAATGAGCAGTTCTTC. This gives the protein CASSLANLRSNEQFF.

The V and J genes are TRBV28 and TRBJ1-5; TRBD1 matches 8 bases. Looked up from germline, CDR1 is MDHEN and CDR2 is SYDVKM. V gave up 7 bases and J gave up 7 bases; unmatched junction bases: 15. The CDR3 sequence is 16 residues long. CDR3 in amino acids: CASNGQGGARPQPQHF. The CDR3, as DNA: TGTGCCAGCAATGGACAGGGAGGCGCTCGCCCACAGCCCCAGCATTTT.

The chain carries TRBV27 and TRBJ1-6; a possible D gene is TRBD1 (5 bases). There are 18 residues in the CDR3. Deletions cut 6 bases from V and 0 bases from J, with 18 bases between. The germline gives CDR1 MNHEY, CDR2 SMNVEV (reference sequence). DNA for the CDR3: TGTGCCAGCAGACTCAGGGCTGACCATCTCTCCTATAATTCACCCCTCCACTTT. Translated, it gives CASRLRADHLSYNSPLHF.

The chain couples TRBV4-1 to TRBJ1-5, with a possible D match to TRBD1 (5 bases). Germline V gene sequence: CDR1 MGHRA, CDR2 YSYEKL. CDR3 length: 13 residues. The V gene lost 1 base and the J gene lost 9 bases, with 10 bases spanning the gap. The CDR3 loop is CASSQGAGGPQHF. The CDR3 nucleotides read TGCGCCAGCAGCCAAGGAGCGGGGGGGCCCCAGCATTTT.

The J gene is TRBJ2-1, the V gene TRBV29-1; D is perhaps TRBD1 (6 bases). Trimming took off 6 bases at V and 2 bases at J, with 17 bases between the two ends. The CDR3 loop spans 15 amino acids. The V gene's germline CDR1 is SQVTM and CDR2 ANQGSEA. Here the CDR3 reads CSVIQGSSAYNEQFF. The CDR3 nucleotides are TGCAGCGTGATACAGGGTTCGAGCGCCTACAATGAGCAGTTCTTC.

The chain carries TRBV7-9 and TRBJ2-2; possible D gene TRBD1, 5 bases. The CDR3 loop spans 17 amino acids. The germline V gene has CDR1 SEHNR and CDR2 FQNEAQ (reference sequence). Trimming took 0 bases from V and 7 from J, leaving 18 bases between them. The CDR3 DNA reads TGTGCCAGCAGCTTAGCCGCAGGGTTCCTAGAGGTCGGGGAGCTGTTTTTT. This codes for CASSLAAGFLEVGELFF.

V gene TRBV14 combines with J gene TRBJ2-1; 11 nucleotides align to TRBD2. Germline V gives CDR1 SGHDN, CDR2 FVKESK. V lost 2 bases to trimming and J lost 8 bases; unmatched junction nucleotides: 8. The CDR3 runs to 16 residues. Here the CDR3 reads CASSQHGSGGAYEQFF. The CDR3 DNA reads as TGTGCCAGCAGCCAACACGGTAGCGGGGGGGCCTATGAGCAGTTCTTC.

The chain couples TRBV24-1 to TRBJ1-5; 8 bases are shared with TRBD1. CDR3 length equals 16 residues. V trimming: 7 bases; J trimming: 2 bases; junction bases outside the gene matches: 9. The germline V gene encodes CDR1 KGHDR and CDR2 SFDVKD. The CDR3 reads CATSQNDRGGNQPQHF. The DNA of the CDR3 is TGTGCCACCAGCCAGAACGACAGGGGTGGCAATCAGCCCCAGCATTTT.

The sample holds one count of this clone. The CDR3 DNA reads as TGTGCCAGTAACAGTAGGACAGGGAATTCACCCCTCCACTTT. It yields the protein CASNSRTGNSPLHF. The chain has TRBV19 and TRBJ1-6; 8 positions match TRBD1. Germline lookup yields CDR1 LNHDA and CDR2 SQIVND (reference sequence). The CDR3 is 14 residues long. With 7 bases clipped from V and 7 bases from J, the junction kept 6 bases outside the gene matches.

The chain links TRBV6-2 or TRBV6-3 to TRBJ2-7; no definite D call. The CDR3 length is 13 residues. V was shortened by 2 bases and J by 2 bases, with 7 bases between the two germline ends. Germline-derived CDR1 and CDR2 are MNHEY and SVGEGT. The CDR3 coding sequence is TGTGCCAGCAGTTACGGAGTTCCCTACGAGCAGTACTTC. Translated: CASSYGVPYEQYF.

The J gene is TRBJ1-1, the V gene TRBV5-1; D is perhaps TRBD1 (6 bases). V lost 4 bases and J lost 0, with 13 bases in between. Germline V gene data show CDR1 as SGHRS and CDR2 as YFSETQ. The CDR3 totals 15 residues. In DNA form, the CDR3 reads TGCGCCAGCAGCACACCACAGGGAATGAACACTGAAGCTTTCTTT. It encodes CASSTPQGMNTEAFF.

The CDR3 DNA is TGTGCCACCCAGGACAGGCCTAATGAAAAACTGTTTTTT. This translates into CATQDRPNEKLFF. The chain carries TRBV24-1 and TRBJ1-4; 7 nucleotides agree with TRBD1. Germline V CDR1 and CDR2: KGHDR, SFDVKD. The CDR3 runs to 13 residues. The V segment lost 9 bases and the J segment 3 bases; nucleotides outside the gene matches: 3.

This clone appeared once. The CDR3: CATPPGGDNEKLFF. As DNA, the CDR3 is TGTGCCACCCCCCCGGGAGGGGATAATGAAAAACTGTTTTTT. The V and J genes are TRBV11-3 and TRBJ1-4; weak D call: TRBD1 (5 bases). The CDR3 has 14 amino acids. The V end lost 10 bases, the J end lost 4 bases, and 16 bases lay between the germline ends. Looked up from germline, CDR1 is SGHNT and CDR2 is YENEEA.

This clone showed up just a few times. The V call is TRBV24-1, the J call TRBJ1-2; D is possibly TRBD1 (5 bases). Germline-derived CDR1 and CDR2 are KGHDR and SFDVKD. V lost 4 bases and J lost 13, with 21 bases in between. The length of the CDR3 is 14 residues. CDR3 residues: CATSESPSAGILTF. CDR3 DNA sequence: TGTGCCACCAGTGAATCCCCTTCGGCAGGGATACTCACCTTC.

This clone was recorded once. This rearrangement joins TRBV28 to TRBJ1-6; 11 nucleotides line up with TRBD1. J was trimmed by 6 bases and V by 6 bases; bases with no gene match: 16. Germline values: CDR1 MDHEN, CDR2 SYDVKM. CDR3 length equals 19 residues. CDR3 loop: CASRGTVGQGEGFNSPLHF. CDR3 DNA sequence: TGTGCCAGCAGGGGGACTGTGGGACAGGGGGAAGGGTTTAATTCACCCCTCCACTTT.